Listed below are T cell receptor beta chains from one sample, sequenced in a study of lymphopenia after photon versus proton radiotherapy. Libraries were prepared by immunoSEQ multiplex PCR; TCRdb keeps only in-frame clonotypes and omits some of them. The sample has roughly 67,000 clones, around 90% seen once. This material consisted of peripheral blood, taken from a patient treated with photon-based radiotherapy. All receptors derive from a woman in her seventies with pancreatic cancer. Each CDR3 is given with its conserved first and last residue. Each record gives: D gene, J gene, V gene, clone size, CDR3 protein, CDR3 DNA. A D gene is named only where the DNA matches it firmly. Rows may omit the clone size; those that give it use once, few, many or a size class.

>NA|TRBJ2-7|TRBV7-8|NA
CASSLKGQGGVEQYF
TGTGCCAGCAGCTTAAAGGGTCAGGGGGGGGTAGAGCAGTACTTC
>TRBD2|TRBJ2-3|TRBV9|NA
CASSVPRGLAGRTDTQYF
TGTGCCAGCAGCGTGCCCCGAGGACTAGCGGGGCGCACAGATACGCAGTATTTT
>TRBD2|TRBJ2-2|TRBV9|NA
CASSVNPTSGRARGTGELFF
TGTGCCAGCAGCGTTAACCCAACTAGCGGGAGGGCCAGAGGCACCGGGGAGCTGTTTTTT
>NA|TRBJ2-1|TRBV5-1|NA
CASSLAVANYNEQFF
TGCGCCAGCAGCTTGGCGGTAGCGAACTACAATGAGCAGTTCTTC
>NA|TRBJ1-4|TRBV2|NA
CASSERQANEKLFF
TGTGCCAGCAGTGAAAGGCAGGCCAATGAAAAACTGTTTTTT
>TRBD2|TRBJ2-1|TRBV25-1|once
CASSAPGTSDEQFF
TGTGCCAGCAGTGCTCCCGGGACTAGCGATGAGCAGTTCTTC
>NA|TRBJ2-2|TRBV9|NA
CASNPSWATGELFF
TGTGCCAGCAACCCTTCTTGGGCCACCGGGGAGCTGTTTTTT
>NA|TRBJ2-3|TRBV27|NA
CASREGGRGTDTQYF
TGTGCCAGCAGGGAGGGGGGCAGGGGGACAGATACGCAGTATTTT
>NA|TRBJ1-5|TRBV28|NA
CASSPPARNQPQHF
TGTGCCAGCAGTCCCCCTGCCCGCAATCAGCCCCAGCATTTT
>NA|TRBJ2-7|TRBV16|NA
CASSQSSYEQYF
TGTGCCAGCAGCCAATCCTCCTACGAGCAGTACTTC
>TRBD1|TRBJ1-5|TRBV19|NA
CASSGTGGINQPQHF
TGTGCCAGTAGTGGGACAGGGGGTATTAATCAGCCCCAGCATTTT
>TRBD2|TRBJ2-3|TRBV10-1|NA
CASRYRTSGRSKGADTQYF
TGCGCCAGCAGATATAGGACTAGCGGGAGGTCCAAAGGCGCAGATACGCAGTATTTT
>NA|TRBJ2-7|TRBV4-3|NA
CASSHLVGGQDEQYF
TGCGCCAGCAGCCATTTAGTGGGGGGCCAGGACGAGCAGTACTTC
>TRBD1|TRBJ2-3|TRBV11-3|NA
CASSLDGQGRDTQYF
TGTGCCAGCAGCTTAGACGGACAGGGGCGGGATACGCAGTATTTT
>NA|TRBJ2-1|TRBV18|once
CASSPANRAYNEQFF
TGTGCCAGCTCACCGGCAAACAGGGCGTACAATGAGCAGTTCTTC
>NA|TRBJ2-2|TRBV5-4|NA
CASSLDVPLGQNTGELFF
TGTGCCAGCAGCTTGGACGTTCCGCTTGGACAGAACACCGGGGAGCTGTTTTTT
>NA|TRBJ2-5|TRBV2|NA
CASSEQSSETQYF
TGTGCCAGCAGTGAACAATCGTCGGAGACCCAGTACTTC
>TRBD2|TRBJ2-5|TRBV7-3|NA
CASSSHPGTSGSLETQYF
TGTGCCAGCAGCTCTCATCCCGGGACTAGCGGGAGCCTTGAGACCCAGTACTTC
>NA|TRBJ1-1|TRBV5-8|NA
CASSLLGQGSTEAFF
TGTGCCAGCAGCTTGCTGGGCCAAGGGAGCACTGAAGCTTTCTTT
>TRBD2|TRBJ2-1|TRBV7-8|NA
CASSLRLAGVSYNEQFF
TGTGCCAGCAGCTTGAGACTAGCGGGAGTATCCTACAATGAGCAGTTCTTC
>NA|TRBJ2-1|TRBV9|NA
CASSVEASVSYNEQFF
TGTGCCAGCAGCGTAGAGGCTAGCGTATCCTACAATGAGCAGTTCTTC
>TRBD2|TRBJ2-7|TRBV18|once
CASSPGLAGMGEQYF
TGTGCCAGCTCACCCGGACTAGCGGGGATGGGAGAGCAGTACTTC
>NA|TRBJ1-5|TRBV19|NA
CASSIARMGLVQPQHF
TGTGCCAGTAGTATAGCTCGAATGGGATTAGTTCAGCCCCAGCATTTT
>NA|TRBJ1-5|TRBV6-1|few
CASSPGTSNNQPQHF
TGTGCCAGCAGCCCGGGGACATCCAACAATCAGCCCCAGCATTTT
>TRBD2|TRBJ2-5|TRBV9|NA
CASSVASGSGLGTQYF
TGTGCCAGCAGCGTAGCCAGCGGGAGTGGTTTAGGGACCCAGTACTTC
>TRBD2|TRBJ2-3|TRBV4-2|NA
CASSQDGSGRASTDTQYF
TGTGCCAGCAGCCAAGATGGAAGCGGGAGGGCTAGCACAGATACGCAGTATTTT
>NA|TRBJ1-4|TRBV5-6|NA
CASSLPGAGEKLFF
TGTGCCAGCAGCTTACCAGGGGCAGGTGAAAAACTGTTTTTT
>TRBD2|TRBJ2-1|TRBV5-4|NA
CASSKVRLAGALTYNEQFF
TGTGCCAGCAGCAAAGTAAGACTAGCGGGAGCCCTAACTTACAATGAGCAGTTCTTC
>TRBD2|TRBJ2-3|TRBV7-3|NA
CASSLGLVGTDTQYF
TGTGCCAGCAGCTTGGGACTAGTTGGGACAGATACGCAGTATTTT
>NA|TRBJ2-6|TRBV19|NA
CASSIGATGSGANVLTF
TGTGCCAGTAGTATCGGGGCTACGGGCTCTGGGGCCAACGTCCTGACTTTC
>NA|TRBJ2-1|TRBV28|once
CASSFLQGRGNEQFF
TGTGCCAGCAGTTTTCTTCAAGGACGAGGCAATGAGCAGTTCTTC
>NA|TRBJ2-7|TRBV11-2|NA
CASSSVDEQYF
TGTGCCAGCAGCTCGGTTGACGAGCAGTACTTC
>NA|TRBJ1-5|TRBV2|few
CASSEGGWNQPQHF
TGTGCCAGCAGTGAAGGGGGGTGGAATCAGCCCCAGCATTTT
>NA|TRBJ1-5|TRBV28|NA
CASSLFGEPQHF
TGTGCCAGCAGTTTATTTGGGGAGCCCCAGCATTTT
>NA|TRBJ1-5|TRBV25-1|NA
CASSGPGHTSNQPQHF
TGTGCCAGCAGTGGGCCGGGACACACCAGCAATCAGCCCCAGCATTTT
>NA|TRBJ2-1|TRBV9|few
CASSAFGGSYNEQFF
TGTGCCAGCAGCGCATTCGGGGGTTCCTACAATGAGCAGTTCTTC
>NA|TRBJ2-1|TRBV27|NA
CASSLFWASGYNSYNEQFF
TGTGCCAGCAGTTTATTCTGGGCCAGCGGGTATAACTCCTACAATGAGCAGTTCTTC